This passage covers 3 T cell receptor beta chains from one sample sequenced in a study of monozygotic twins with inflammatory bowel disease. TCRdb reprocessed the 5' RACE reads and stores each CDR3 protein as one record, lacking DNA. This specimen shows more than 350,000 distinct CDR3 sequences; the ten leading clones hold 2.4%. Sequenced sample: blood. The receptors come from a human donor with ulcerative colitis or Crohn's disease, or a healthy co-twin of an affected twin (not recorded which).

The chain has TRBV2 and TRBJ1-4; TCRdb selects TRBD1, and the lack of DNA leaves this call unchecked. This CDR3 comprises 15 residues. CDR1 is SNHLY, CDR2 FYNNEI, per germline. This chain's CDR3 is CASSATGAPTEKLFF.

This CDR3 reads CASSMWNQPQHF. This rearrangement joins TRBV19 to TRBJ1-5. There are 12 residues in the CDR3. Germline values: CDR1 LNHDA, CDR2 SQIVND (reference sequence).

The chain recombines TRBV29-1 with TRBJ2-7; as DNA is missing, the TRBD2 call by TCRdb cannot be tested. Germline V gene lookup returns CDR1 SQVTM and CDR2 ANQGSEA. This CDR3 region has 15 residues. The CDR3 region is CSVEDMASGVYEQYF.